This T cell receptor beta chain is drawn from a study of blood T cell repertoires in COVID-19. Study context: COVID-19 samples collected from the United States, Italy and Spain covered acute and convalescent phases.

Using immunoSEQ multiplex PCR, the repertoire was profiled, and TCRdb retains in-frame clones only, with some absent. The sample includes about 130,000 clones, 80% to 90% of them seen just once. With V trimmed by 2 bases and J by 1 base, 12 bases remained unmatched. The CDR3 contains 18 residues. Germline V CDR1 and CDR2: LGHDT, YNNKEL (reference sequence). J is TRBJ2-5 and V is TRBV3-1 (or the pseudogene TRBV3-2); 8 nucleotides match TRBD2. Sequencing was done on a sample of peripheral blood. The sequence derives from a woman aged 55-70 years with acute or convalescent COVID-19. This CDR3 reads CASSQFGASGSGQETQYF. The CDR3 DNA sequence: TGTGCCAGCAGCCAATTTGGGGCAAGCGGGAGTGGCCAAGAGACCCAGTACTTC.